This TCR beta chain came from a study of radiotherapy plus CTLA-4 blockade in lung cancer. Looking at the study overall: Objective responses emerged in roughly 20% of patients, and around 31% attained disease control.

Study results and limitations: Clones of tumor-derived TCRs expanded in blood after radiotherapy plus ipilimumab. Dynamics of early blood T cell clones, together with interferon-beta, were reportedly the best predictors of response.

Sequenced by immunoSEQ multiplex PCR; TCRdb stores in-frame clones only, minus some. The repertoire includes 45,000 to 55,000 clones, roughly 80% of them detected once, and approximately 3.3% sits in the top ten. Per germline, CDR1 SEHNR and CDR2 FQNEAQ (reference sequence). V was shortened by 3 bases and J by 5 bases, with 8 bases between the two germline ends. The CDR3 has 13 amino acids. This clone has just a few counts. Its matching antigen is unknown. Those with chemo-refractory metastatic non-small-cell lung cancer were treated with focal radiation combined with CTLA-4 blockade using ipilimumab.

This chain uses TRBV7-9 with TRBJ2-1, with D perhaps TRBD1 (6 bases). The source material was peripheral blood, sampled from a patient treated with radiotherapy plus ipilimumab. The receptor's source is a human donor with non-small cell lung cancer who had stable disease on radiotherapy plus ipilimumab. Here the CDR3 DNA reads TGTGCCAGCAGCTTCAGACAGGACAATGAGCAGTTCTTC. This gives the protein CASSFRQDNEQFF.